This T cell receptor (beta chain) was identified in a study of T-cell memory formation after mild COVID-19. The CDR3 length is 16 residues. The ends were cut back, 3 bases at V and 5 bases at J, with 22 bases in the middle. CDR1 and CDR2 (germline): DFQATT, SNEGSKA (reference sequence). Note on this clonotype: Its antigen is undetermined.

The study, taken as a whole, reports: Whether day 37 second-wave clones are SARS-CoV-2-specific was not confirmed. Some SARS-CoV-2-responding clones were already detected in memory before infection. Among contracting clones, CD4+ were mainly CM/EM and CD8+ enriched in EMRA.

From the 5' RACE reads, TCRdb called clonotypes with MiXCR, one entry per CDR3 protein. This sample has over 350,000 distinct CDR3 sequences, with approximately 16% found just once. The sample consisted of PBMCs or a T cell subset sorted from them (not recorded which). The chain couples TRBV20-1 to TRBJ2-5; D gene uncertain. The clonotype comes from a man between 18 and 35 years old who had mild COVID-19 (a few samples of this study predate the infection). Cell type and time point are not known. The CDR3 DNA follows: TGCAGTGCTAGTATGGCTAGTAGTGAATCGGGCGAGACCCAGTACTTC. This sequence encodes CSASMASSESGETQYF.